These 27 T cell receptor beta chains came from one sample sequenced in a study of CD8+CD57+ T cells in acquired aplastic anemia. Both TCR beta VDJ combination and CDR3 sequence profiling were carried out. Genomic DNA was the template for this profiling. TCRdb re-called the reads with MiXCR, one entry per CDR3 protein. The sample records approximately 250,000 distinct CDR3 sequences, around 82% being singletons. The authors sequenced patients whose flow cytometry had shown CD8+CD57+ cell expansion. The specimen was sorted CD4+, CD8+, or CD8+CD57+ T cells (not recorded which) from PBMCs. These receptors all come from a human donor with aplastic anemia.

The CDR3 DNA reads TGTGCCAGCAGCTTGGGACTAGCGGGAGTTGAGCAGTTCTTC. Translated, it gives CASSLGLAGVEQFF. V gene TRBV7-2 combines with J gene TRBJ2-1, with TRBD2 matching over 14 bases. V lost 3 bases to trimming and J lost 9 bases; unmatched junction nucleotides: 1. The CDR3 extends over 14 amino acids. Germline assignment: CDR1 SGHTA and CDR2 FQGNSA.

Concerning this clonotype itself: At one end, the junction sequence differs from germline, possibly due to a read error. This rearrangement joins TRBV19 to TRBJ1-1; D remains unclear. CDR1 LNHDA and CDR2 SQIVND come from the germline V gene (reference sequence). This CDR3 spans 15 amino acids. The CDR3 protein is CASSIALAAYNEHFF. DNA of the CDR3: TGTGCCAGTAGTATAGCTCTCGCAGCCTACAATGAGCATTTCTTC. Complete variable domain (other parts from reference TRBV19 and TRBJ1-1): DGGITQSPKYLFRKEGQNVTLSCEQNLNHDAMYWYRQDPGQGLRLIYYSQIVNDFQKGDIAEGYSVSREKKESFPLTVTSAQKNPTAFYLCASSIALAAYNEHFFGQGTRLTVV.

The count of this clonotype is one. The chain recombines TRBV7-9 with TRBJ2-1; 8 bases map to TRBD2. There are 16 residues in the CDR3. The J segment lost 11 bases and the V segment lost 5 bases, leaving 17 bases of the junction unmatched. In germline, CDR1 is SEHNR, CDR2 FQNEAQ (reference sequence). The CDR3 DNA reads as TGTGCCAGCAGCGTCCGTAGGCGCGGGGGGAGAGATCAGCAGTTCTTC. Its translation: CASSVRRRGGRDQQFF.

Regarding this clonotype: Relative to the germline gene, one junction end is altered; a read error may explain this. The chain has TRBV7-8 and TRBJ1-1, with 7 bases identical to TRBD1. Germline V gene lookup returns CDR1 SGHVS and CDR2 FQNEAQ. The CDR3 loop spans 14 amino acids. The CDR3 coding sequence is TGTGCCAGCAGCTATAATCCAGAGGGGACAGAAGTTTTCTTT. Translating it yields CASSYNPEGTEVFF. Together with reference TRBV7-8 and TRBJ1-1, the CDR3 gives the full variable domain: GAGVSQSPRYKVAKRGQDVALRCDPISGHVSLFWYQQALGQGPEFLTYFQNEAQLDKSGLPSDRFFAERPEGSVSTLKIQRTQQEDSAVYLCASSYNPEGTEVFFGQGTRLTVV.

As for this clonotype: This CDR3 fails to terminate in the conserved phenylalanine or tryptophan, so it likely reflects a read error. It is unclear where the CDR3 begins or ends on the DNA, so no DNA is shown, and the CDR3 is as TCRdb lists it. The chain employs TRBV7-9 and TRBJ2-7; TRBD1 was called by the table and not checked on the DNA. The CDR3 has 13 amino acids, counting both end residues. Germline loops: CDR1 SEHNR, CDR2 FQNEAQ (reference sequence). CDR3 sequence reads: CASSFQRCEGNDE.

The CDR3 spells CAITTSSQGGGNGQDEQFF. In DNA form, the CDR3 reads TGTGCCATCACGACTAGCAGCCAGGGGGGCGGAAACGGTCAGGATGAGCAGTTCTTC. The chain couples TRBV10-3 to TRBJ2-1, with D perhaps given as TRBD1 or TRBD2 (7 bases each). The CDR3 consists of 19 residues. Germline V lookup: CDR1 ENHRY, CDR2 SYGVKD. Trimming shortened V by 7 bases and J by 8 bases, and 33 bases separated the two germline ends.

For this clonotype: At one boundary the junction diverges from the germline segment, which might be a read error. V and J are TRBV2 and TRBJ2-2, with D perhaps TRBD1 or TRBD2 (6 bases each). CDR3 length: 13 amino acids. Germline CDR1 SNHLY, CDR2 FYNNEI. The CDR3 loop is CATLDGGTGKLYF. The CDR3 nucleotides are TGTGCCACCTTGGACGGGGGCACCGGTAAGCTGTATTTT. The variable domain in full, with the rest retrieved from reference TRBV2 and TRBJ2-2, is EPEVTQTPSHQVTQMGQEVILRCVPISNHLYFYWYRQILGQKVEFLVSFYNNEISEKSEIFDDQFSVERPDGSNFTLKIRSTKLEDSAMYFCATLDGGTGKLYFGEGSRLTVL.

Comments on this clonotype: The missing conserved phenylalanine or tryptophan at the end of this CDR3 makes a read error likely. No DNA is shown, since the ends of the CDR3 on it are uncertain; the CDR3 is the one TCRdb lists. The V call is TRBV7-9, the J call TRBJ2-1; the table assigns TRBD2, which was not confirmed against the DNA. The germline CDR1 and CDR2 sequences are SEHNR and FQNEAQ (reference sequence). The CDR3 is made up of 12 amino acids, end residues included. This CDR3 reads CASSSLVNEQLY.

CDR3 in amino acids: CASSVGSDTEYFLHF. CDR3 nucleotide sequence: TGTGCCAGCAGCGTAGGTTCCGATACGGAGTATTTTCTCCACTTT. The V call is TRBV9, the J call TRBJ1-6; D not certain. Germline V gives CDR1 SGDLS, CDR2 YYNGEE. The CDR3 runs 15 residues. V was shortened by 0 bases and J by 16 bases, with 20 bases between the two germline ends.

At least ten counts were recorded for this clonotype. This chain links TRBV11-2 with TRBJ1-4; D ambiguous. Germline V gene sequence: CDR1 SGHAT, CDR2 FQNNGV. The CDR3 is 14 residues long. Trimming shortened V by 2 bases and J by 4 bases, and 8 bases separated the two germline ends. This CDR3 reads CASSLLDGNEKLFF. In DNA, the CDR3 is TGTGCCAGCAGCTTATTAGACGGTAATGAAAAACTGTTTTTT.

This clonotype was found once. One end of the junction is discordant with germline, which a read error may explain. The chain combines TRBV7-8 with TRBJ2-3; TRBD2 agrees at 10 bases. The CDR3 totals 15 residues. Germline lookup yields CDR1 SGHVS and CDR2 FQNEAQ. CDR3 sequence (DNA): TGTGCCAGCAGCGTAGCGGGAGGTACCGATACGCAGCAGTATTTT. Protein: CASSVAGGTDTQQYF. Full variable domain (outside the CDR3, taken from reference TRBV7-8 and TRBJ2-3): GAGVSQSPRYKVAKRGQDVALRCDPISGHVSLFWYQQALGQGPEFLTYFQNEAQLDKSGLPSDRFFAERPEGSVSTLKIQRTQQEDSAVYLCASSVAGGTDTQQYFGPGTRLTVL.

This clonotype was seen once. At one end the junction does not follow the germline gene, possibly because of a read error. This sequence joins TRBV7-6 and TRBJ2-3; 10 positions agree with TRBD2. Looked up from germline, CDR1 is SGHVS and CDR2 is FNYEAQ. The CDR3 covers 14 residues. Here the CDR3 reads CASSQVASWTSGFF. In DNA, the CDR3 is TGTGCCAGCAGTCAAGTGGCATCGTGGACTAGCGGCTTCTTT.

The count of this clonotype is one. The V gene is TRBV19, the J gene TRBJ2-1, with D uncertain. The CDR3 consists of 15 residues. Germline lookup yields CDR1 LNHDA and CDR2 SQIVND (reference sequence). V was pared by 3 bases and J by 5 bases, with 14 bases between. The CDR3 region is CASSITGTAHNEQFF. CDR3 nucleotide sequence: TGTGCCAGTAGTATCACTGGCACTGCTCACAATGAGCAGTTCTTC. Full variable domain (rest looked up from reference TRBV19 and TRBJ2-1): DGGITQSPKYLFRKEGQNVTLSCEQNLNHDAMYWYRQDPGQGLRLIYYSQIVNDFQKGDIAEGYSVSREKKESFPLTVTSAQKNPTAFYLCASSITGTAHNEQFFGPGTRLTVL.

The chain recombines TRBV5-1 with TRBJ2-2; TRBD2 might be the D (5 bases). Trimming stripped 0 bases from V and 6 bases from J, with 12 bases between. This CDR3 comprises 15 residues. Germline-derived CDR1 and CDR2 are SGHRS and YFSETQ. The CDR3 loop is CASSLVATSSGELFF. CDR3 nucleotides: TGCGCCAGCAGCTTGGTAGCGACCAGCTCCGGGGAGCTGTTTTTT.

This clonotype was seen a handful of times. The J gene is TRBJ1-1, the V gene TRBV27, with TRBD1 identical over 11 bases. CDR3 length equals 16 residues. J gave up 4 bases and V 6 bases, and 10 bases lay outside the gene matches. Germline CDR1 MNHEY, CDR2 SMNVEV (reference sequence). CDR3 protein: CASRPGQGALGTEAFF. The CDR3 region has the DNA TGTGCCAGCAGGCCTGGACAGGGGGCCTTGGGCACTGAAGCTTTCTTT.

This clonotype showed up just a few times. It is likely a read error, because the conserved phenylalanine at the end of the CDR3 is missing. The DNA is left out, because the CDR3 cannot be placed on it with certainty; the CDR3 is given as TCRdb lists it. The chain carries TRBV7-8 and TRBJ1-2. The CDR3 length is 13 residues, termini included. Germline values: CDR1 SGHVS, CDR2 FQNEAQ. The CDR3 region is CASSLAGGRDKHY.

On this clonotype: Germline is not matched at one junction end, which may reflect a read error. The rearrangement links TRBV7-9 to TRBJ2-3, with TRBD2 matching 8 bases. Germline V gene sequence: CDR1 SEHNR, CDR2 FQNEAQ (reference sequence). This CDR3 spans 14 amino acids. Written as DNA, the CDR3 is TGTGCCAGCAGCTTGGAGCGGGGGCCTCGGCCGATACGCTTT. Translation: CASSLERGPRPIRF.

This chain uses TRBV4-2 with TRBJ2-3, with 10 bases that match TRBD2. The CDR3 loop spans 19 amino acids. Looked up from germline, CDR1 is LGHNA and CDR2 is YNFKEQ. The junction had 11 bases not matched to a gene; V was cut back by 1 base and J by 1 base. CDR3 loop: CASSQVASWTSGCTDTQYF. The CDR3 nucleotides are TGTGCCAGCAGCCAAGTGGCATCGTGGACTAGCGGCTGCACAGATACGCAGTATTTT.

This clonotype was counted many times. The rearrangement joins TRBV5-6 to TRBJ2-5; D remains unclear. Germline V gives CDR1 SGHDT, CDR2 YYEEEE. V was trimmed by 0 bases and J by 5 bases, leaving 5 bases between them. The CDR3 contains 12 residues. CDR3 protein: CASSLARETQYF. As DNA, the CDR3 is TGTGCCAGCAGCTTGGCTAGGGAGACCCAGTACTTC.

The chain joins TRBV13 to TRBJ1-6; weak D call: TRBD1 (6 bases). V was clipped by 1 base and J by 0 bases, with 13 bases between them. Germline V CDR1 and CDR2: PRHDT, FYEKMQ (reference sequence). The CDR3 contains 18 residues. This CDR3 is CASSLETGSSSYNSPLHF. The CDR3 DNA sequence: TGTGCCAGCAGCTTAGAGACAGGTTCGAGCTCCTATAATTCACCCCTCCACTTT.

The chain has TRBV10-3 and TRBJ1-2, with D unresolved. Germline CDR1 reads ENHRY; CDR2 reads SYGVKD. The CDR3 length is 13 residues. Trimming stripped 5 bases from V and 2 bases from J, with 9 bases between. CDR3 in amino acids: CAISRDGNYGYTF. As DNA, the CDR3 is TGTGCCATCAGTCGAGACGGGAACTATGGCTACACCTTC.

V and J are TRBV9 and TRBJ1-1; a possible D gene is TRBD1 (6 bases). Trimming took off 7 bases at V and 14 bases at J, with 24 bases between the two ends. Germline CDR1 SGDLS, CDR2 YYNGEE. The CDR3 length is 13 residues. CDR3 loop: CASGGAGDTEYFF. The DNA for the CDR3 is TGTGCCAGCGGAGGAGCTGGGGACACTGAATACTTCTTT. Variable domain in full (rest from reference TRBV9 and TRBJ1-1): DSGVTQTPKHLITATGQRVTLRCSPRSGDLSVYWYQQSLDQGLQFLIQYYNGEERAKGNILERFSAQQFPDLHSELNLSSLELGDSALYFCASGGAGDTEYFFGQGTRLTVV.

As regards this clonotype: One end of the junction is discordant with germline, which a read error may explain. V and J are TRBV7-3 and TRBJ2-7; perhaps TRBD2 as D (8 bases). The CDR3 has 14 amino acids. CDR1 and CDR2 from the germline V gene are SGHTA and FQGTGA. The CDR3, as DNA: TGTGCCACCAGCGGAGCGGGGGAGGGGGCGAGCAGTTCCTTC. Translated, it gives CATSGAGEGASSSF.

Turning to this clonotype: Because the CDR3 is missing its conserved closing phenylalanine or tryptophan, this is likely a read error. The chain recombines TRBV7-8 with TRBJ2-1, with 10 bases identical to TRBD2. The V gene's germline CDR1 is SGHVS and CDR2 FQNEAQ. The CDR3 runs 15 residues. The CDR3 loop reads CASSIAGGSYNEQFC. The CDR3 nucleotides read TGTGCCAGCAGCATAGCGGGGGGATCCTACAATGAGCAGTTCTGC.

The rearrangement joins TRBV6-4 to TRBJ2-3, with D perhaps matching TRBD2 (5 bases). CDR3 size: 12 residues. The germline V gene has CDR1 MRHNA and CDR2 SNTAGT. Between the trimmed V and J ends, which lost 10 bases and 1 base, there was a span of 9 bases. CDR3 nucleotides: TGTGCCATCCTTAGCGGCACAGATACGCAGTATTTT. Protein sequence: CAILSGTDTQYF.

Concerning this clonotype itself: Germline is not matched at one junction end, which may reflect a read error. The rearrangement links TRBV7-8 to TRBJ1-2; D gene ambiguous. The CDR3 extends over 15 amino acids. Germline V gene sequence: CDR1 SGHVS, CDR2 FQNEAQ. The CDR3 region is CASSLKGGPDTRYTF. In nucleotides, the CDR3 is TGTGCCAGCAGCTTAAAGGGAGGCCCAGATACGCGCTATACCTTC. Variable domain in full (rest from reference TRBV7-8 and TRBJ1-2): GAGVSQSPRYKVAKRGQDVALRCDPISGHVSLFWYQQALGQGPEFLTYFQNEAQLDKSGLPSDRFFAERPEGSVSTLKIQRTQQEDSAVYLCASSLKGGPDTRYTFGSGTRLTVV.

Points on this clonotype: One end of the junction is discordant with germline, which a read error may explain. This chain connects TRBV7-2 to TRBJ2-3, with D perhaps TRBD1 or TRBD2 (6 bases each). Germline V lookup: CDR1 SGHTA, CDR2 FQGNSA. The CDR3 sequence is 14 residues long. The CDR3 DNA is TGTGCCAGCAGCCAAGGGGGAGGACCAGTTATTCAGTACTTT. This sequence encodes CASSQGGGPVIQYF.